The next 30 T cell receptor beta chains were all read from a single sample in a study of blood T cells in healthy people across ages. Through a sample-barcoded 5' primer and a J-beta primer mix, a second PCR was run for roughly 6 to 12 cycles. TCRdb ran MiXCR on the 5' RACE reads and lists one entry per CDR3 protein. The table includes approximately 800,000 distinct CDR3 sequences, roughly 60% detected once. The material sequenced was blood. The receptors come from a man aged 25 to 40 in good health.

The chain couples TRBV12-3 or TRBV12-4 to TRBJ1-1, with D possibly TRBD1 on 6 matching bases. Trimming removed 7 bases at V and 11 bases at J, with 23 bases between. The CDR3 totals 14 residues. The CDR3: CASTPSGGRGFAFF. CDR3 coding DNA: TGTGCCAGCACACCTTCTGGGGGGCGGGGGTTTGCTTTCTTT.

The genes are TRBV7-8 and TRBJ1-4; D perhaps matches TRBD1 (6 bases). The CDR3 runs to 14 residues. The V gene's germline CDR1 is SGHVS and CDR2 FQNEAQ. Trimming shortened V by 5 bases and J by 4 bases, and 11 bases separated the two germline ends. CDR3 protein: CASSPQGRNEKLFF. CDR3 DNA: TGTGCCAGCAGCCCCCAGGGGCGTAATGAAAAACTGTTTTTT.

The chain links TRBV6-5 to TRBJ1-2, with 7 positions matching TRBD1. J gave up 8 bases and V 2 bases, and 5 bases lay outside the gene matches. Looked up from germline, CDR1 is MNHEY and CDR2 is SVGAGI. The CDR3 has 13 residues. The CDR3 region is CASSYVRGSGYTF. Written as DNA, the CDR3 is TGTGCCAGCAGTTACGTCAGGGGGTCCGGCTACACCTTC.

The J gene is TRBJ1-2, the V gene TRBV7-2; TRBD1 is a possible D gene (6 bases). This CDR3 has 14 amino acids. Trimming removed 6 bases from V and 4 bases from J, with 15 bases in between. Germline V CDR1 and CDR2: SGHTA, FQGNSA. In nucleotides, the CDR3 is TGTGCCAGCAGTGTTACAGGGAGCGGCTATGGCTACACCTTC. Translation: CASSVTGSGYGYTF.

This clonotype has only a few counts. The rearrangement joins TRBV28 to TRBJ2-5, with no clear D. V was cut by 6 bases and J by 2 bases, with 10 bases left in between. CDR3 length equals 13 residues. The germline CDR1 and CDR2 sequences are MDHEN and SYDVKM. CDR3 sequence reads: CASRMPAQETQYF. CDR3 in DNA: TGTGCCAGCAGGATGCCGGCTCAAGAGACCCAGTACTTC.

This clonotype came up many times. CDR3 in amino acids: CASSSAGLSSYEQYF. DNA of the CDR3: TGTGCCAGCAGTAGTGCGGGACTGAGCTCCTACGAGCAGTACTTC. The chain combines TRBV12-3 or TRBV12-4 with TRBJ2-7, with D perhaps matching TRBD2 (6 bases). The CDR3 is 15 amino acids. V lost 5 bases to trimming and J lost 0 bases, with 14 bases between them.

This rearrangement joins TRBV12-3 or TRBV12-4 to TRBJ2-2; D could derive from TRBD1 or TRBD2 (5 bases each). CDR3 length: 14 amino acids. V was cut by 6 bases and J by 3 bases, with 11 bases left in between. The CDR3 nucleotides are TGTGCCAGCAGAGGGACCGCCTACACCGGGGAGCTGTTTTTT. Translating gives CASRGTAYTGELFF.

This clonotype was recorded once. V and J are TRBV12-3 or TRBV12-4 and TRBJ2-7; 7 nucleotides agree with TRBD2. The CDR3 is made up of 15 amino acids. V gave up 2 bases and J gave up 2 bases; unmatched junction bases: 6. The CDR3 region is CASSLSSGPAYEQYF. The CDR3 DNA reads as TGTGCCAGCAGTTTAAGTAGCGGGCCTGCCTACGAGCAGTACTTC.

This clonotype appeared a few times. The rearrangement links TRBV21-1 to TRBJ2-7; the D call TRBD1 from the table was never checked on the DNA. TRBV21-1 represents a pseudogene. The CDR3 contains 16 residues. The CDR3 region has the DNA TGTGCCAGCAGCAAAGCGCAGGGGGAAATCTCCTACGAGCAGTACTTC. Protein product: CASSKAQGEISYEQYF.

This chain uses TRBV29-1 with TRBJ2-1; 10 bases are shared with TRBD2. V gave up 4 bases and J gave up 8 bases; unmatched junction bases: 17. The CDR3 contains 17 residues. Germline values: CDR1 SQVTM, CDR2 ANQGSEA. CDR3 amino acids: CSVGIRASGRGGDEQFF. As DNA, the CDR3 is TGCAGCGTTGGAATTCGGGCTAGCGGGAGAGGCGGAGATGAGCAGTTCTTC.

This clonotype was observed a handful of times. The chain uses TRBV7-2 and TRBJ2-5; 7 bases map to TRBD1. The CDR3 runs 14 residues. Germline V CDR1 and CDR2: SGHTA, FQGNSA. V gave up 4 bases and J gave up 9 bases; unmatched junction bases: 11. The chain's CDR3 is CASSSAGGWSAQYF. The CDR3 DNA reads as TGTGCCAGCAGCTCCGCAGGGGGTTGGAGCGCCCAGTACTTC. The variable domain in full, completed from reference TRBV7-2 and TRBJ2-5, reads GAGVSQSPSNKVTEKGKDVELRCDPISGHTALYWYRQSLGQGLEFLIYFQGNSAPDKSGLPSDRFSAERTGGSVSTLTIQRTQQEDSAVYLCASSSAGGWSAQYFGPGTRLLVL.

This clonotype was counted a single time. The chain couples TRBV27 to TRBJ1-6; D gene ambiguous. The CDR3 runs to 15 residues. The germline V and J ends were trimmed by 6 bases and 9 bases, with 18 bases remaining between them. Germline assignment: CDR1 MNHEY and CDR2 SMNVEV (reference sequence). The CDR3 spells CASSYRRRIGSPLHF. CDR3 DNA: TGTGCCAGCAGCTACCGGAGAAGGATAGGTTCACCCCTCCACTTT.

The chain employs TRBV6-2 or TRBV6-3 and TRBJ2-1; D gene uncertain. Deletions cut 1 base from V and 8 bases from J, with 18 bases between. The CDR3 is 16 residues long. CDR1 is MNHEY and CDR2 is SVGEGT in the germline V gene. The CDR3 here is CASSYFPGLRWDEQFF. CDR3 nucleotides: TGTGCCAGCAGTTACTTTCCAGGCCTCCGGTGGGATGAGCAGTTCTTC.

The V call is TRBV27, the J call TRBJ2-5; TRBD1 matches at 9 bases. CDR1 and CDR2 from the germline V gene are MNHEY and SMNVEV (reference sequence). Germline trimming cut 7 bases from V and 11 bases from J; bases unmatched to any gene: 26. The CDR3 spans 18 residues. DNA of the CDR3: TGTGCCAGCACTTTCAAGGGAATACAGGGGGCAGTCACCAATGAGCAGTACTTC. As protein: CASTFKGIQGAVTNEQYF.

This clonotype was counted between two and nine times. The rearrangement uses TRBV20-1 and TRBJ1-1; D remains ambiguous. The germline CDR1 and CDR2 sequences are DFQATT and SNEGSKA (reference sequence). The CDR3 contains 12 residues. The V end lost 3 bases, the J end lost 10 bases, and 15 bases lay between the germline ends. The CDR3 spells CSARKDREGAFF. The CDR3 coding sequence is TGCAGTGCTAGGAAGGATCGGGAAGGAGCTTTCTTT.

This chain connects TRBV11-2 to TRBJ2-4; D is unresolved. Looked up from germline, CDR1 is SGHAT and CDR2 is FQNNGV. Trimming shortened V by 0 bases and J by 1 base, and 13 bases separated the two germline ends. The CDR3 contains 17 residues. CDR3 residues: CASSLDRLPEAKNIQYF. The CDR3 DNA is TGTGCCAGCAGCTTAGATCGGCTCCCCGAGGCCAAAAACATTCAGTACTTC.

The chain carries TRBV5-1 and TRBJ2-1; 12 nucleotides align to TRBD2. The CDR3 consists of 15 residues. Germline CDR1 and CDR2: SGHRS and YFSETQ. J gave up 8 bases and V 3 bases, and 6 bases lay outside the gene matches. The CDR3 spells CASSSSGRAFDEQFF. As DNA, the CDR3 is TGCGCCAGCAGCTCTAGCGGGAGGGCCTTCGATGAGCAGTTCTTC.

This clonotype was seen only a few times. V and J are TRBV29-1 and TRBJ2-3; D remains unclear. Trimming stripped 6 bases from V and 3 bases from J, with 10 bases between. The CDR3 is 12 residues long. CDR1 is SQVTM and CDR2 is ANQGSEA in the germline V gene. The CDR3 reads CSVAAVTDTQYF. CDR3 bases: TGCAGCGTGGCCGCGGTGACAGATACGCAGTATTTT.

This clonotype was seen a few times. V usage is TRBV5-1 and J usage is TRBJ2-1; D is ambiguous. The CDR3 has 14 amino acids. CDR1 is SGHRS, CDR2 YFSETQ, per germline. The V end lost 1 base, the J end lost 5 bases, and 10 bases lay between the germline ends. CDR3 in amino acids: CASSLLDTDNEQFF. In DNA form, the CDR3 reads TGCGCCAGCAGCTTGCTGGATACCGACAATGAGCAGTTCTTC. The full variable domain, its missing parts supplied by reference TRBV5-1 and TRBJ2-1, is KAGVTQTPRYLIKTRGQQVTLSCSPISGHRSVSWYQQTPGQGLQFLFEYFSETQRNKGNFPGRFSGRQFSNSRSEMNVSTLELGDSALYLCASSLLDTDNEQFFGPGTRLTVL.

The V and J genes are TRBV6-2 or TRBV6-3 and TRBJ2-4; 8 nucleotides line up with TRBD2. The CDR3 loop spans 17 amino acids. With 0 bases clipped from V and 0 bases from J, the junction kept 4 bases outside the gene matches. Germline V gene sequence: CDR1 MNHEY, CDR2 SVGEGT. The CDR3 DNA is TGTGCCAGCAGTTACTCCGGCGGGAGGCTAGCCAAAAACATTCAGTACTTC. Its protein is CASSYSGGRLAKNIQYF.

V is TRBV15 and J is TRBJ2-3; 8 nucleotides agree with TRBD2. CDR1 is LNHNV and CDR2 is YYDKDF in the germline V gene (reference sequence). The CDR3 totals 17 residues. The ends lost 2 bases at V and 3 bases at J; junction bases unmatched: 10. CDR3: CATSRSGGRQWTDTQYF. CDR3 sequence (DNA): TGTGCCACCAGCAGAAGCGGGGGAAGGCAATGGACAGATACGCAGTATTTT.

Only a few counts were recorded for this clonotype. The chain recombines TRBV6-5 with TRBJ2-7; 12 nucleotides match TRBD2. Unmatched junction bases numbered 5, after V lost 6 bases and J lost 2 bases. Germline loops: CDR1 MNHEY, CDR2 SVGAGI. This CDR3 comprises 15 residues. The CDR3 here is CASRIGLAGTYEQYF. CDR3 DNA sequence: TGTGCCAGCAGGATCGGACTAGCGGGGACCTACGAGCAGTACTTC.

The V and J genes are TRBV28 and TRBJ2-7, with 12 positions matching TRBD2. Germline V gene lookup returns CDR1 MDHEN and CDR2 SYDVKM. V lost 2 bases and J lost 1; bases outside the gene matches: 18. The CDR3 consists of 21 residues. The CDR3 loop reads CASSLVSLAGGSSLFSYEQYF. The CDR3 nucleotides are TGTGCCAGCAGTTTAGTTTCACTAGCGGGAGGATCCTCTTTATTTTCCTACGAGCAGTACTTC.

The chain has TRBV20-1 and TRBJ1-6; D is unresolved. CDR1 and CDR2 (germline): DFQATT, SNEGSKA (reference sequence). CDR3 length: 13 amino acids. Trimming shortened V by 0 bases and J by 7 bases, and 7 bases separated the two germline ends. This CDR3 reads CSARDRVNSPLHF. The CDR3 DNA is TGCAGTGCTAGAGATCGTGTCAATTCACCCCTCCACTTT.

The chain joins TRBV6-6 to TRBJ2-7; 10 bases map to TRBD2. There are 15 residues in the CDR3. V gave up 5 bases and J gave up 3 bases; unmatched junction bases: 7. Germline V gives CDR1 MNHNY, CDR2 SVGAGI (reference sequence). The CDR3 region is CASSNSGGSGYEQYF. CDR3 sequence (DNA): TGTGCCAGCAGTAATAGCGGGGGGTCAGGCTACGAGCAGTACTTC.

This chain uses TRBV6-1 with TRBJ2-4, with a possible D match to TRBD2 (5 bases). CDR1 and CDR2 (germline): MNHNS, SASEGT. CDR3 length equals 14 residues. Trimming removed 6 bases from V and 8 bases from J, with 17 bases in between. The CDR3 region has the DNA TGTGCCAGCAGGGGCGGGCCAGCTAGGGACATTCAGTACTTC. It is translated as CASRGGPARDIQYF.

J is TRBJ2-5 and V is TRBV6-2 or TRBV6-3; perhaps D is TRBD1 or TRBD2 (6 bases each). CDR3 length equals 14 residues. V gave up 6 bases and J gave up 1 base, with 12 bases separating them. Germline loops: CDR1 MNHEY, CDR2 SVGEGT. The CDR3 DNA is TGTGCCAGCAGACCCACGGGGGCCCAAGAGACCCAGTACTTC. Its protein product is CASRPTGAQETQYF.

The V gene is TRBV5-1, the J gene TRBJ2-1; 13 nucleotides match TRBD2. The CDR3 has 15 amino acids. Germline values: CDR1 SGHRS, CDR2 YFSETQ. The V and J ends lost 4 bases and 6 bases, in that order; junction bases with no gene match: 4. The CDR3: CASSVGTSGANEQFF. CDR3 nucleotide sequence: TGCGCCAGCAGCGTCGGGACTAGCGGGGCCAATGAGCAGTTCTTC.

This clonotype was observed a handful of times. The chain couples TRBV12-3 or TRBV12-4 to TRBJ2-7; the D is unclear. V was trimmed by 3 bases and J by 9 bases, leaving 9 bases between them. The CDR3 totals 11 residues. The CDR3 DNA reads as TGTGCCAGCAGTTTGGGCGCAGGGCAGTACTTC. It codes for CASSLGAGQYF.

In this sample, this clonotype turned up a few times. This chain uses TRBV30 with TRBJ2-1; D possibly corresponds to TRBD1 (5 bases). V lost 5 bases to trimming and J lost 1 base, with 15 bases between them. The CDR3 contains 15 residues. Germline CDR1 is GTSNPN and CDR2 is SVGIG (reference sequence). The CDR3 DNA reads TGTGCCTGGTGTACAGGCATAACTTCCTACAATGAGCAGTTCTTC. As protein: CAWCTGITSYNEQFF.